This T cell receptor beta chain was identified during a study of blood T cell repertoires in COVID-19. Data came from immunoSEQ multiplex PCR; TCRdb stores just in-frame clones and leaves some out. The repertoire includes approximately 280,000 clones, roughly 85% of them detected once, and around 5.5% sits in the top ten. Germline V CDR1 and CDR2: KGHSH, LQKENI. The CDR3 is made up of 14 amino acids. Trimming removed 5 bases from V and 6 bases from J; junction bases left unmatched: 8. Sequencing input: peripheral blood. This chain joins TRBV18 and TRBJ2-3, with TRBD1 matching over 7 bases. The sequence was obtained from a man aged 45-65 years with active or convalescent COVID-19. The CDR3 region has the DNA TGTGCCAGCTCATATGGGACAGCCTGGGATACGCAGTATTTT. Translating it yields CASSYGTAWDTQYF.